This T cell receptor beta chain originates from a study of radiotherapy plus CTLA-4 blockade in lung cancer. TCRdb's copy holds only in-frame clones and misses some; the assay was immunoSEQ multiplex PCR. This sample has 75,000 to 80,000 clones, with around nine tenths found just once. The CDR3 has 15 residues. Looked up from germline, CDR1 is MNHNY and CDR2 is SVGAGI (reference sequence). V was clipped by 3 bases and J by 7 bases; unmatched bases: 11. The receptor was derived from a human donor with non-small cell lung cancer who had stable disease on radiotherapy plus ipilimumab. The material was peripheral blood, obtained from a patient treated with radiotherapy plus ipilimumab. This rearrangement joins TRBV6-6 to TRBJ1-1, with 7 bases lining up with TRBD1. Here the CDR3 reads CASSYSDRVGDEAFF. Here the CDR3 DNA reads TGTGCCAGCAGTTATAGCGACAGGGTTGGAGATGAAGCTTTCTTT.